This paragraph reports one T cell receptor beta chain. What it recognizes is unknown. Time point described: newly diagnosed, previously untreated cHL patient sample. Acting as the comparison were PBMCs from newly diagnosed, untreated classical Hodgkin lymphoma. TCRdb's copy holds only in-frame clones and misses some; the assay was immunoSEQ multiplex PCR. The sample consists of tens of thousands of clones, nearly 95% of them appearing once. The source of the sample is a study of PD-1 blockade in classical Hodgkin lymphoma. Study results and limitations: At baseline, newly diagnosed patients reportedly showed less TCR diversity than healthy donors. The origin of the repertoire differences remains undefined, with disease activity or prior therapy as possible causes.

The receptor comes from a human donor with classical Hodgkin lymphoma. Sequencing was done on a sample of peripheral blood mononuclear cells (PBMCs).

The CDR3 DNA is TGTGCCAGCAGCTTCCAGCTTTATCAGCCCCAGCATTTT. It yields the protein CASSFQLYQPQHF. The rearrangement uses TRBV5-6 and TRBJ1-5; unclear D gene. Germline CDR1 is SGHDT and CDR2 is YYEEEE. V lost 2 bases and J 5 bases, leaving 8 bases between the germline ends. The CDR3 contains 13 residues.